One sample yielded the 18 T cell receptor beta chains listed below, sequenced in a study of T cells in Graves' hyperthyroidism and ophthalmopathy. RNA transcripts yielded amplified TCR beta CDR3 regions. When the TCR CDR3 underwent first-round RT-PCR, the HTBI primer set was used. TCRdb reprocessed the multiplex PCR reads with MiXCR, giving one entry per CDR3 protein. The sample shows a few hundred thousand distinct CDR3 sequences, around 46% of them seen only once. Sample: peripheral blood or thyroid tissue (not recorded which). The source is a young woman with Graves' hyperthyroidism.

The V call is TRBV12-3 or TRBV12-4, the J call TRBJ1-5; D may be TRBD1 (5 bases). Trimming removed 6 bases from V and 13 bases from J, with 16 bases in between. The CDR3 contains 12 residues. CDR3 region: CASSRLSGGQHF. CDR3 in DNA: TGTGCCAGCAGCCGTCTCTCGGGGGGACAGCATTTT.

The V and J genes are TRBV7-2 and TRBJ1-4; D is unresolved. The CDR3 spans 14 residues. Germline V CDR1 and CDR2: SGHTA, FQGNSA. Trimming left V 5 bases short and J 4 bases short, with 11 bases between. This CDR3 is CASSLQKLNEKLFF. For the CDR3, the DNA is TGTGCCAGCAGCCTACAGAAACTTAATGAAAAACTGTTTTTT.

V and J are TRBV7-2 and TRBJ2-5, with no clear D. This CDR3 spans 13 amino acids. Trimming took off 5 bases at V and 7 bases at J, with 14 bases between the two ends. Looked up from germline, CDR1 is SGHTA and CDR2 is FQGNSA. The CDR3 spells CASSLWDSRTQYF. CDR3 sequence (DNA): TGTGCCAGCAGCCTCTGGGATTCAAGGACCCAGTACTTC.

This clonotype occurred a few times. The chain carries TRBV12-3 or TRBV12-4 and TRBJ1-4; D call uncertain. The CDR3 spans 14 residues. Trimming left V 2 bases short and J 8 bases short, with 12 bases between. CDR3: CASSLSNLQEKLFF. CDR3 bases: TGTGCCAGCAGTTTATCGAATTTACAGGAAAAACTGTTTTTT.

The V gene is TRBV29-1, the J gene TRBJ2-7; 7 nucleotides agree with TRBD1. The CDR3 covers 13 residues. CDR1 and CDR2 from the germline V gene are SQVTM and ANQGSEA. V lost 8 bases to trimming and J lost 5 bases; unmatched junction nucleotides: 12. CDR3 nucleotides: TGCAGCTCCCGACAGGGAATTGCCAACGAGCAGTACTTC. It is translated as CSSRQGIANEQYF.

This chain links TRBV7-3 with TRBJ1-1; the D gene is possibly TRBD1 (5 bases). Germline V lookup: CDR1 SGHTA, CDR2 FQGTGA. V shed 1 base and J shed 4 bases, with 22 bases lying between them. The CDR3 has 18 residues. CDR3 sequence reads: CASSLNGGGLLEVTEAFF. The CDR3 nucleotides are TGTGCCAGCAGCTTAAATGGGGGGGGACTCCTGGAAGTCACTGAAGCTTTCTTT.

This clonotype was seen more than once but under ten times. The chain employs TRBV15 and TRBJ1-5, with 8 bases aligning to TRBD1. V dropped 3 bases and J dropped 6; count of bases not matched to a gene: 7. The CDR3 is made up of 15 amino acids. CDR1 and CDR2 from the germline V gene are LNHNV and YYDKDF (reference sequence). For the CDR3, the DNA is TGTGCCACCAGCAGGTTACAGGGGGAGGCTCAGCCCCAGCATTTT. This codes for CATSRLQGEAQPQHF.

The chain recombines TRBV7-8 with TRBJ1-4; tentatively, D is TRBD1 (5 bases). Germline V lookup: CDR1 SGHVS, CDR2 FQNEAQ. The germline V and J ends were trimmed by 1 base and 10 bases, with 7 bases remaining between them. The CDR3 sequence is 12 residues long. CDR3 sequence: CASSLEGLKLFF. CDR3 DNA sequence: TGTGCCAGCAGCTTAGAGGGGCTAAAACTGTTTTTT.

CDR3 in amino acids: CASSTARGGLVNTEAFF. The CDR3, as DNA: TGTGCCAGTAGTACCGCCAGGGGAGGTTTGGTGAACACTGAAGCTTTCTTT. The rearrangement joins TRBV19 to TRBJ1-1; D is possibly TRBD1 (6 bases). The CDR3 runs 17 residues. Germline-derived CDR1 and CDR2 are LNHDA and SQIVND (reference sequence). V was cut by 4 bases and J by 0 bases, with 18 bases left in between.

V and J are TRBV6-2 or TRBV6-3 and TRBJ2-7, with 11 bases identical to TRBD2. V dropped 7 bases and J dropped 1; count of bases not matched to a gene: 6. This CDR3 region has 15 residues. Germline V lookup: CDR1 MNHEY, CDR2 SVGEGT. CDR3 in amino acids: CASTSLAGGSYEQYF. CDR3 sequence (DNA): TGTGCCAGCACCTCCCTAGCGGGAGGATCCTACGAGCAGTACTTC.

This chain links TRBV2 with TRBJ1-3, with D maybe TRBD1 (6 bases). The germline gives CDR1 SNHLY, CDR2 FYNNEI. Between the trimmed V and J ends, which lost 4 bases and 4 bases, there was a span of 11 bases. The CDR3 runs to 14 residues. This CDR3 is CASSAWTAGNTIYF. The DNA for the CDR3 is TGTGCCAGCAGTGCCTGGACAGCGGGAAACACCATATATTTT.

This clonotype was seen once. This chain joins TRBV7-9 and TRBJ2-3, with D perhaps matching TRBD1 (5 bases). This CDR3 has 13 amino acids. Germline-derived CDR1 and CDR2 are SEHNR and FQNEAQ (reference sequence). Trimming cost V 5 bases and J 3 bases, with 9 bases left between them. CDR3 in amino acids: CASSQTVTDTQYF. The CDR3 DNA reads TGTGCCAGCAGCCAGACAGTTACAGATACGCAGTATTTT.

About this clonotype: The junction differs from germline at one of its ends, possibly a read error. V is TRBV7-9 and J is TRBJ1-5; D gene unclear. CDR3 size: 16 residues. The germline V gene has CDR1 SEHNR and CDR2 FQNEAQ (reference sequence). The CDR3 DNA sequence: TGTGCCAGCAGCTTAGGGGTAGCGGGGTTCGAACAGCCCCAGCCTTTT. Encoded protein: CASSLGVAGFEQPQPF.

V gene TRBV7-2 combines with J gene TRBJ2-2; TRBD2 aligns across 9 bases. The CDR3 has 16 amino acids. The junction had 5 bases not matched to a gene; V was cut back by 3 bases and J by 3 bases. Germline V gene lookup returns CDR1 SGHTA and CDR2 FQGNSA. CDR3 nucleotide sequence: TGTGCCAGCAGCTTGGTTAGCGGGAGCTACACCGGGGAGCTGTTTTTT. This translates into CASSLVSGSYTGELFF.

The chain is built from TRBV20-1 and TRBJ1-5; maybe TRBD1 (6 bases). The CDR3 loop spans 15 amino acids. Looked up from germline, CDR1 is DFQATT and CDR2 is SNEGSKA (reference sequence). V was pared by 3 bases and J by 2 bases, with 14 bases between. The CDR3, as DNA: TGCAGTGCTAGTGAGGGGGTAAGCGGCAATCAGCCCCAGCATTTT. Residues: CSASEGVSGNQPQHF.

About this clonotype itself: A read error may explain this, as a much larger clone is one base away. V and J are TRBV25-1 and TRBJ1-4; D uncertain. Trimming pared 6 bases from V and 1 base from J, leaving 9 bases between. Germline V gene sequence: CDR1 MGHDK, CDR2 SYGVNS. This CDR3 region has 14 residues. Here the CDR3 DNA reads TGTGCCAGCAGCGTAGATCAAACTAATGAAAAACTGTTTTTT. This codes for CASSVDQTNEKLFF.

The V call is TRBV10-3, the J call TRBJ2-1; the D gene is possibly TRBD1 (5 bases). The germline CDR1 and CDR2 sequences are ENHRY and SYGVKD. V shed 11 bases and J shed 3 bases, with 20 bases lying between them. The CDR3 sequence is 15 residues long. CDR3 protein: CALANTWGGYNEQFF. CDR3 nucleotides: TGTGCCCTCGCCAACACATGGGGCGGCTACAATGAGCAGTTCTTC.

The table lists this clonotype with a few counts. The CDR3: CALSGQTNTGELFF. The DNA for the CDR3 is TGTGCCCTATCCGGACAGACTAACACCGGGGAGCTGTTTTTT. The chain couples TRBV7-9 to TRBJ2-2; the D gene is possibly TRBD1 (6 bases). Between the trimmed V and J ends, which lost 11 bases and 2 bases, there was a span of 15 bases. Germline CDR1 is SEHNR and CDR2 is FQNEAQ (reference sequence). This CDR3 comprises 14 residues.